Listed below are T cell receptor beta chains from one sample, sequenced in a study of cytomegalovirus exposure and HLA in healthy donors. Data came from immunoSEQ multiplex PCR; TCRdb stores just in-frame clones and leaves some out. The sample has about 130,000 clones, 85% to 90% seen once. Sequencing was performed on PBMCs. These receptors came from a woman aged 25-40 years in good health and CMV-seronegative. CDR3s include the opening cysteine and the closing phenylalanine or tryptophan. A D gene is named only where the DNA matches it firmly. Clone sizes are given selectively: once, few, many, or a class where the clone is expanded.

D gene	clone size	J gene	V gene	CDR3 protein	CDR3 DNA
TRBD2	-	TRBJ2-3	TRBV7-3	CASSLGQRSLAGDTQYF	TGTGCCAGCAGCTTAGGACAAAGGAGTCTAGCGGGAGATACGCAGTATTTT
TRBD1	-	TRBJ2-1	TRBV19	CARRTGPYNEQFF	TGTGCCCGAAGGACAGGGCCCTACAATGAGCAGTTCTTC
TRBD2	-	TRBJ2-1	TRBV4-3	CASSQARSGSRDEQFF	TGCGCCAGCAGCCAAGCTCGGAGCGGGAGTAGGGATGAGCAGTTCTTC
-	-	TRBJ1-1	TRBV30	CAWIRVWSEGDEAFF	TGTGCCTGGATTAGGGTATGGTCTGAGGGAGATGAAGCTTTCTTT
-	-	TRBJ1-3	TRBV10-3	CAISVGLGGSGNTIYF	TGTGCCATCAGCGTGGGGCTAGGGGGCTCTGGAAACACCATATATTTT
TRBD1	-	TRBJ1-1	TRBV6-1	CASSVTGGTEAFF	TGTGCCAGCAGCGTGACAGGGGGGACTGAAGCTTTCTTT
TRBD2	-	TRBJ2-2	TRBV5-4	CASSFLGLVSTGELFF	TGTGCCAGCAGCTTTCTAGGACTAGTCAGCACCGGGGAGCTGTTTTTT
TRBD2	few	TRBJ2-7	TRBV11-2	CASSQGLAGAYEQYF	TGTGCCAGCAGCCAAGGACTAGCGGGAGCCTACGAGCAGTACTTC
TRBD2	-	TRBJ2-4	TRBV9	CASSVGSLAGVGAKNIQYF	TGTGCCAGCAGCGTAGGGAGTCTAGCGGGGGTGGGGGCCAAAAACATTCAGTACTTC
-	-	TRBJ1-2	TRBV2	CASSDGQGFGGYTF	TGTGCCAGCAGTGACGGGCAGGGATTCGGTGGCTACACCTTC
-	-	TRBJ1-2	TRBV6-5	CASSYRDTLNWGYTF	TGTGCCAGCAGTTACCGGGACACTCTGAACTGGGGCTACACCTTC
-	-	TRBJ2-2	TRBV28	CATNRGGTANTGELFF	TGTGCCACCAACCGAGGCGGGACAGCGAACACCGGGGAGCTGTTTTTT
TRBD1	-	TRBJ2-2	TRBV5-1	CASSLGPDRVSGAGELFF	TGCGCCAGCAGCTTGGGTCCGGACAGGGTATCCGGGGCCGGGGAGCTGTTTTTT
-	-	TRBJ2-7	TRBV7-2	CASSLATANYEQYF	TGTGCCAGCAGCTTAGCGACAGCCAACTACGAGCAGTACTTC
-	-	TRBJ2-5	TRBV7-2	CASSQRGGGFAGVETQYF	TGTGCCAGCAGCCAAAGGGGGGGAGGGTTCGCGGGAGTAGAGACCCAGTACTTC
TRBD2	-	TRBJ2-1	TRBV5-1	CASSLLSSGINEQFF	TGCGCCAGCAGCTTGCTGTCTAGCGGGATAAATGAGCAGTTCTTC
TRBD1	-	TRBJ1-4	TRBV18	CASSQGQDNEKLFF	TGTGCCAGCTCACAGGGACAGGATAATGAAAAACTGTTTTTT
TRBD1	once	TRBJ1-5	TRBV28	CASSLWDRGLAARLWPQHF	TGTGCCAGCAGTTTATGGGACAGGGGGCTCGCCGCGCGTCTGTGGCCCCAGCATTTT
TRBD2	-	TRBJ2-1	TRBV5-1	CASSLGGLARSYNEQFF	TGCGCCAGCAGCTTGGGGGGACTAGCTCGTTCCTACAATGAGCAGTTCTTC
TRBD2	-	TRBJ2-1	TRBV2	CASRGLAGSYNEQFF	TGTGCCAGCAGAGGACTAGCGGGGTCCTACAATGAGCAGTTCTTC
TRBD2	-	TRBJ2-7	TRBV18	CASSPSASGPYEQYF	TGTGCCAGCTCACCGTCCGCTAGCGGACCCTACGAGCAGTACTTC
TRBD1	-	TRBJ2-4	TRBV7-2	CASSDRAHSLVAKNIQYF	TGTGCCAGCAGTGACAGGGCACACTCTCTAGTAGCCAAAAACATTCAGTACTTC
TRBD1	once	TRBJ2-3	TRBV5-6	CASSLNSGTGSTDTQYF	TGTGCCAGCAGCTTGAATTCTGGGACAGGGTCCACAGATACGCAGTATTTT
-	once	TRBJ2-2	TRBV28	CASTITGSFPHGELFF	TGTGCCAGCACGATCACAGGATCCTTCCCCCACGGGGAGCTGTTTTTT
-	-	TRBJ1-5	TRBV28	CASSLPYQPQHF	TGTGCCAGCAGTCTCCCCTATCAGCCCCAGCATTTT
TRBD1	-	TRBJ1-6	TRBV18	CASSPPGDRGRSPLHF	TGTGCCAGCTCACCACCCGGGGACAGGGGTCGTTCACCCCTCCACTTT
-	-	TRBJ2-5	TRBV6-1	CASSDFQETQYF	TGTGCCAGCAGTGACTTCCAAGAGACCCAGTACTTC
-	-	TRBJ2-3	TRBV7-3	CASSLQGGLDTQYF	TGTGCCAGCAGCTTACAGGGTGGTTTGGATACGCAGTATTTT
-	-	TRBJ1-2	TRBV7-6	CASSHRDTEAAGYTF	TGTGCCAGCAGCCATCGGGACACCGAGGCAGCTGGCTACACCTTC
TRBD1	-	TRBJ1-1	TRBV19	CASSISGGNTEAFF	TGTGCCAGTAGTATCTCAGGGGGCAACACTGAAGCTTTCTTT
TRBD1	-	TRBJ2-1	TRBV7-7	CASSQIQGSDEQFF	TGTGCCAGCAGCCAAATACAGGGGAGCGATGAGCAGTTCTTC
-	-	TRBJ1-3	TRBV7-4	CASSLKRGRVSSGNTIYF	TGTGCCAGCAGCTTAAAGCGGGGCAGGGTCAGCTCTGGAAACACCATATATTTT
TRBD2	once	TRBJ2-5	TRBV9	CASSVRLALETQYF	TGTGCCAGCAGCGTCCGACTAGCTTTGGAGACCCAGTACTTC
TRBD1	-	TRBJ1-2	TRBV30	CAWSPGQGGYTF	TGTGCCTGGAGCCCGGGACAGGGTGGCTACACCTTC
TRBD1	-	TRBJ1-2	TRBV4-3	CASSRTQGGLWGYTF	TGCGCCAGCAGCCGAACACAGGGGGGGCTGTGGGGCTACACCTTC
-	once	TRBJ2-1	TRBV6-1	CAGGSEGYNEQFF	TGTGCCGGAGGGTCCGAGGGCTACAATGAGCAGTTCTTC
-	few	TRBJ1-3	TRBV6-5	CASSPNSGNTIYF	TGTGCCAGCAGTCCTAACTCTGGAAACACCATATATTTT
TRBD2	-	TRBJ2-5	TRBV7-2	CASSLSGQGGQETQYF	TGTGCCAGCAGCTTAAGCGGGCAGGGAGGGCAAGAGACCCAGTACTTC
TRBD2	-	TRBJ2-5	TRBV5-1	CASSPYLAGVETQYF	TGCGCCAGCAGCCCCTACCTGGCGGGGGTAGAGACCCAGTACTTC
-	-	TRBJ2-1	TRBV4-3	CASSQVWRSSYNEQFF	TGCGCCAGCAGCCAAGTATGGCGGAGCTCCTACAATGAGCAGTTCTTC
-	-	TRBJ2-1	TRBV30	CAWSPIRAAKLYNEQFF	TGTGCCTGGAGTCCGATCAGGGCGGCAAAACTCTACAATGAGCAGTTCTTC
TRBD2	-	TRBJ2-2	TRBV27	CASTSRWRSGANTGELFF	TGTGCCAGCACCTCAAGGTGGAGAAGCGGGGCGAACACCGGGGAGCTGTTTTTT
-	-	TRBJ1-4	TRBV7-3	CASSPYQGPNEKLFF	TGTGCCAGCAGCCCATATCAGGGTCCTAATGAAAAACTGTTTTTT
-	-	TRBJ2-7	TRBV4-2	CASSQARSSVLYEQYF	TGTGCCAGCAGCCAAGCACGTTCCAGCGTCCTCTACGAGCAGTACTTC
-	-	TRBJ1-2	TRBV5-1	CASSLGQSPANYGYTF	TGCGCCAGCAGCTTGGGACAGTCACCCGCTAACTATGGCTACACCTTC
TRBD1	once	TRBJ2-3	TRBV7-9	CASSSNRGHEGAYF	TGTGCCAGCAGCTCCAACCGGGGCCATGAGGGGGCTTATTTT
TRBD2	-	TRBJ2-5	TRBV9	CASSGSGGIQETQYF	TGTGCCAGCAGCGGTAGCGGGGGGATCCAAGAGACCCAGTACTTC
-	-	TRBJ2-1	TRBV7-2	CASSPRDTNWGYNEQFF	TGTGCCAGCAGCCCGAGGGACACCAACTGGGGTTACAATGAGCAGTTCTTC
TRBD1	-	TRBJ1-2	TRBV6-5	CASSYGTGLYGYTF	TGTGCCAGCAGTTATGGGACAGGTCTCTATGGCTACACCTTC